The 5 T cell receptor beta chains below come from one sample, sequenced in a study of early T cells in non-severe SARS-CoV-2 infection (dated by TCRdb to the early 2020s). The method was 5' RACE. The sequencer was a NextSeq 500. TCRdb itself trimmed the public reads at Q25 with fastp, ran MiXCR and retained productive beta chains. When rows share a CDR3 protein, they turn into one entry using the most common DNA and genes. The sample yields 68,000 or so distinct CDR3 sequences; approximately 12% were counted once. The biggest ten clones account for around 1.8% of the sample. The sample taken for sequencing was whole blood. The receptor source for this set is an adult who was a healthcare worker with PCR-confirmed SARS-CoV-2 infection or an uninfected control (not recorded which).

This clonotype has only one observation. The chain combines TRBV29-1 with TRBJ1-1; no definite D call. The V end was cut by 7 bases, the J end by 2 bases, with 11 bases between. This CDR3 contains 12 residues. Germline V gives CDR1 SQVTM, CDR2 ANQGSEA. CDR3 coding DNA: TGCAGCGACTCTCACGGTAACACTGAAGCTTTCTTT. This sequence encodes CSDSHGNTEAFF.

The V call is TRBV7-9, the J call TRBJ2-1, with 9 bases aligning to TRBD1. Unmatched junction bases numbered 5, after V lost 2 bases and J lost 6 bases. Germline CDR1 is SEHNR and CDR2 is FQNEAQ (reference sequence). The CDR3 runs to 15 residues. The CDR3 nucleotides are TGTGCCAGCAGCTTAAGGGGACAGGGAAGCAATGAGCAGTTCTTC. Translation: CASSLRGQGSNEQFF. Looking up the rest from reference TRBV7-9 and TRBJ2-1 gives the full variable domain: DTGVSQNPRHKITKRGQNVTFRCDPISEHNRLYWYRQTLGQGPEFLTYFQNEAQLEKSRLLSDRFSAERPKGSFSTLEIQRTEQGDSAMYLCASSLRGQGSNEQFFGPGTRLTVL.

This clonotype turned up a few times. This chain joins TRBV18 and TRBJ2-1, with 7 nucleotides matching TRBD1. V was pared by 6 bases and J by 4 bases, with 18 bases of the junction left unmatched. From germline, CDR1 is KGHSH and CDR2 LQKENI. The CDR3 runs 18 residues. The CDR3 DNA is TGTGCCAGCTCGGCCAAGGCAACAGGGGTTCCAGTATACAATGAGCAGTTCTTC. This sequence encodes CASSAKATGVPVYNEQFF.

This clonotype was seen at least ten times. CDR3 nucleotide sequence: TGTGCCAGCAGCTTAACTAGCGGAAACTCCTACGAGCAGTACTTC. Translating gives CASSLTSGNSYEQYF. The rearrangement links TRBV11-2 to TRBJ2-7; TRBD2 aligns across 8 bases. The CDR3 spans 15 residues. From germline, CDR1 is SGHAT and CDR2 FQNNGV. The ends lost 2 bases at V and 0 bases at J; junction bases unmatched: 3.

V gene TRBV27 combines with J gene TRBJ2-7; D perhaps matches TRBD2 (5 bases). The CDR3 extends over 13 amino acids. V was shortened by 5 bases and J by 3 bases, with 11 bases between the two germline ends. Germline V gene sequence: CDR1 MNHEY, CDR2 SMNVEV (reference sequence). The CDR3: CASSPTADYEQYF. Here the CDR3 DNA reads TGTGCCAGCAGTCCTACAGCGGACTACGAGCAGTACTTC.